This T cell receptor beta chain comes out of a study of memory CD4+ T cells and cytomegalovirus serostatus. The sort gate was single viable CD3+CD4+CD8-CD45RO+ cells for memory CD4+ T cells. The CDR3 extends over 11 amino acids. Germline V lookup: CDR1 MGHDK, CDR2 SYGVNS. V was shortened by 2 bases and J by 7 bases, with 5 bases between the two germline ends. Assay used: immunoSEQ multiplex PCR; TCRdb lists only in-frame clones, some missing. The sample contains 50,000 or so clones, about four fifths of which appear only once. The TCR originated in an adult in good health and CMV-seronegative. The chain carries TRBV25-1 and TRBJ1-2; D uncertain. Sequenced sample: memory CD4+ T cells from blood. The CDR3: CASSEVGGYTF. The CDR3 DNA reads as TGTGCCAGCAGTGAAGTGGGTGGCTACACCTTC.